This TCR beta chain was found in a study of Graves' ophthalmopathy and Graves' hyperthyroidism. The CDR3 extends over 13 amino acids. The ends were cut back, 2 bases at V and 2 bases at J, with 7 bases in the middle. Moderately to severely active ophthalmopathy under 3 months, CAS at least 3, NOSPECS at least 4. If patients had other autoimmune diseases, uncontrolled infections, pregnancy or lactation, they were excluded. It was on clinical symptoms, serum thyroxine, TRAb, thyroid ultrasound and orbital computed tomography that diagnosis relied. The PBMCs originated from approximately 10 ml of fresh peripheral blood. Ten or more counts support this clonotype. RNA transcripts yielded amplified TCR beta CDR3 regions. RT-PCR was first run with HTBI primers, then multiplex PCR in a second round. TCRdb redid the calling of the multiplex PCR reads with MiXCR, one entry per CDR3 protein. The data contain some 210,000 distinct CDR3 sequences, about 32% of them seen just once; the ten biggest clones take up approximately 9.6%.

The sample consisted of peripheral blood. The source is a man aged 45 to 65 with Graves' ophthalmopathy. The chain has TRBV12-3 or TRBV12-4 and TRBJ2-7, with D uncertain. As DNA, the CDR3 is TGTGCCAGCAGTTTATATGGGACCTACGAGCAGTACTTC. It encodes CASSLYGTYEQYF.